The 4 T cell receptor beta chains below come from one sample, sequenced in a study of regulatory T cells in long-lasting Graves disease. Time point of the sample: persistent/refractory GD, antithyroid drugs over 5 years with positive TRAb. With RNA extracted from PBMCs as input, the TCR library was made. Both iRepertoire HTBI primers and Arm-PCR of CDR3 regions were used to build the TCR beta libraries. TCRdb re-called the multiplex PCR reads with MiXCR, one entry per CDR3 protein. The top ten clones hold roughly 46% of a sample with 650,000 to 700,000 distinct CDR3 sequences, 25% to 30% of them seen once. The source material was peripheral blood mononuclear cells (PBMCs), sampled when the disease was refractory, from a patient treated with antithyroid drugs. Receptors originate from a female donor with Graves disease.

V gene TRBV24-1 combines with J gene TRBJ2-2, with a weak D call TRBD2 (6 bases). CDR1 is KGHDR, CDR2 SFDVKD, per germline. V lost 2 bases, J lost 7 bases, and 10 bases lay in between. This CDR3 has 14 amino acids. Here the CDR3 reads CATSDSGGNGELFF. CDR3 nucleotides: TGTGCCACCAGTGATTCAGGCGGGAACGGGGAGCTGTTTTTT.

Many counts were recorded for this clonotype. The CDR3 here is CASSREQGADTGELFF. The CDR3 DNA sequence: TGTGCCAGCAGTCGGGAACAGGGGGCGGACACCGGGGAGCTGTTTTTT. The rearrangement links TRBV28 to TRBJ2-2, with 9 bases that match TRBD1. Germline V gives CDR1 MDHEN, CDR2 SYDVKM. This CDR3 has 16 residues. V shed 5 bases, J shed 3 bases, and the junction held 7 bases outside the gene matches.

The J gene is TRBJ1-2, the V gene TRBV9; D is ambiguous. Trimming pared 0 bases from V and 0 bases from J, leaving 6 bases between. CDR3 size: 14 residues. Germline V gives CDR1 SGDLS, CDR2 YYNGEE. CDR3: CASSVDDSNYGYTF. DNA for the CDR3: TGTGCCAGCAGCGTAGATGATTCTAACTATGGCTACACCTTC. The variable domain in full, with the rest retrieved from reference TRBV9 and TRBJ1-2, is DSGVTQTPKHLITATGQRVTLRCSPRSGDLSVYWYQQSLDQGLQFLIQYYNGEERAKGNILERFSAQQFPDLHSELNLSSLELGDSALYFCASSVDDSNYGYTFGSGTRLTVV.

Only a few counts were recorded for this clonotype. This rearrangement joins TRBV9 to TRBJ2-7, with 14 nucleotides matching TRBD2. This CDR3 is built from 16 residues. Germline V lookup: CDR1 SGDLS, CDR2 YYNGEE. Trimming at V came to 3 bases and at J to 0 bases, leaving 2 bases not matched to a gene. Written as DNA, the CDR3 is TGTGCCAGCAGCGCGGGACTAGCGGGGGTCTCCTACGAGCAGTACTTC. It specifies CASSAGLAGVSYEQYF.